The clone carrying this T cell receptor beta chain came up a few times. The antigen is unknown. The data are from a study of cytomegalovirus exposure and HLA in healthy donors. The germline V and J ends were trimmed by 2 bases and 10 bases, with 15 bases remaining between them. This CDR3 spans 14 amino acids. In germline, CDR1 is SGHVS, CDR2 FNYEAQ. PCR employed 60 Vbeta and 13 Jbeta primers. TCRdb keeps only in-frame clones here, not all; method: immunoSEQ multiplex PCR. The sample shows 160,000 or so clones, around 76% of them seen only once. Findings and caveats of the study: Among TCR beta chains of equal frequency, HLA-associated ones were more clonally expanded in a later analysis. According to an earlier analysis, most TCR beta V segments yielded productive rearrangements about 90% or about 30% of the time.

The sequenced sample was PBMCs. The chain has TRBV7-6 and TRBJ2-1; D is perhaps TRBD1 (5 bases). This clonotype was sampled from a man in his forties in good health and CMV-seronegative. The chain's CDR3 is CASSLMIGDQEQFF. DNA of the CDR3: TGTGCCAGCAGCTTAATGATAGGGGATCAGGAGCAGTTCTTC.